These 7 T cell receptor beta chains came from one sample sequenced in a study of shared clonotypes between healthy human individuals. CD45RO-negative cells were positively selected for CCR7, leaving out terminally differentiated effector memory CD45RA+ cells. Profiling relied on immunoSEQ multiplex PCR, and the TCRdb table lists in-frame clones only, not all of them. The table records about 800,000 clones, just over 95% of them present only once. The sequenced material came from naive CD8+ T cells sorted from blood. These receptors were collected from a man aged 30 to 39 in good health.

This rearrangement joins TRBV11-2 to TRBJ2-4, with unresolved D. Germline CDR1 and CDR2: SGHAT and FQNNGV. CDR3 length: 12 amino acids. Trimming pared 3 bases from V and 5 bases from J, leaving 5 bases between. The CDR3 sequence is CASSFGENIQYF. The DNA of the CDR3 is TGTGCCAGCAGCTTCGGCGAAAACATTCAGTACTTC.

The chain carries TRBV11-2 and TRBJ2-1, with 10 bases fitting TRBD2. The CDR3 covers 18 residues. Losses at the gene ends were 1 base for V and 5 bases for J; bases not matched to a gene: 11. Per germline, CDR1 SGHAT and CDR2 FQNNGV. The CDR3 protein is CASSLGASGSYKDNEQFF. The CDR3 DNA follows: TGTGCCAGCAGCTTAGGTGCTAGCGGGAGTTATAAGGACAATGAGCAGTTCTTC.

This chain joins TRBV27 and TRBJ2-1; D might be TRBD1 or TRBD2, each matching 5 bases. V was cut by 7 bases and J by 7 bases, with 14 bases left in between. Germline V lookup: CDR1 MNHEY, CDR2 SMNVEV (reference sequence). The CDR3 consists of 13 residues. CDR3 residues: CASTTYGANEQFF. The CDR3 region has the DNA TGTGCCAGCACCACCTACGGGGCTAATGAGCAGTTCTTC.

CDR3 in amino acids: CAWRPGQGYYEQYF. The CDR3 DNA reads TGTGCCTGGAGGCCGGGACAGGGGTACTACGAGCAGTACTTC. This chain connects TRBV30 to TRBJ2-7; 10 bases line up with TRBD1. Germline lookup yields CDR1 GTSNPN and CDR2 SVGIG (reference sequence). This CDR3 has 14 amino acids. Germline trimming cut 3 bases from V and 3 bases from J; bases unmatched to any gene: 5.

The CDR3 DNA follows: TGTGCCAGCAGTTTTTCCGCGGCGACGCAGTATTTT. It translates to CASSFSAATQYF. The chain joins TRBV28 to TRBJ2-3, with no clear D. V was pared by 3 bases and J by 9 bases, with 10 bases between. The CDR3 covers 12 residues. Germline assignment: CDR1 MDHEN and CDR2 SYDVKM. The full variable domain, in which reference TRBV28 and TRBJ2-3 provide the parts outside the CDR3, is DVKVTQSSRYLVKRTGEKVFLECVQDMDHENMFWYRQDPGLGLRLIYFSYDVKMKEKGDIPEGYSVSREKKERFSLILESASTNQTSMYLCASSFSAATQYFGPGTRLTVL.

This clone occurred once. The chain uses TRBV4-1 and TRBJ2-4; TRBD2 is a possible D gene (6 bases). The CDR3 spans 19 residues. V dropped 3 bases and J dropped 0 bases, with 21 bases sitting between them. CDR1 MGHRA and CDR2 YSYEKL come from the germline V gene. CDR3 nucleotide sequence: TGCGCCAGCAGCCACCACGGTCGGATTGAGGGACTAGCCAAAAACATTCAGTACTTC. Its protein product is CASSHHGRIEGLAKNIQYF.

V and J are TRBV7-9 and TRBJ1-2; D unresolved. Deletions cut 5 bases from V and 1 base from J, with 17 bases between. This CDR3 has 16 amino acids. Germline lookup yields CDR1 SEHNR and CDR2 FQNEAQ (reference sequence). DNA for the CDR3: TGTGCCAGCAGCCTTTCGCCCGGGCCAGTTAACTATGGCTACACCTTC. This sequence encodes CASSLSPGPVNYGYTF.